The 13 T cell receptor beta chains below come from one sample, sequenced in a study of blood T cell repertoires in COVID-19. TCRdb's copy holds only in-frame clones and misses some; the assay was immunoSEQ multiplex PCR. The profile shows around 210,000 clones, less than 85% of them singletons. Sample: peripheral blood. These receptors were taken from a woman of 80 years or more with COVID-19, enrolled during active disease.

This rearrangement joins TRBV2 to TRBJ2-7, with a weak D call TRBD2 (5 bases). The length of the CDR3 is 12 residues. The V gene lost 8 bases and the J gene lost 3 bases, with 11 bases spanning the gap. Germline CDR1 SNHLY, CDR2 FYNNEI. CDR3 coding DNA: TGTGCCAGCGTGGCGGGTCTCTACGAGCAGTACTTC. Its translation is CASVAGLYEQYF.

This clone was found a few times. This chain links TRBV7-6 with TRBJ2-7; D is uncertain. This CDR3 is 15 amino acids long. Trimming removed 1 base from V and 4 bases from J, with 14 bases in between. Germline CDR1 reads SGHVS; CDR2 reads FNYEAQ. The DNA for the CDR3 is TGTGCCAGCAGCTTAGATGCCAGGTCTATATACGAGCAGTACTTC. Its protein product is CASSLDARSIYEQYF. Full variable domain (remainder filled in from reference TRBV7-6 and TRBJ2-7): GAGVSQSPRYKVTKRGQDVALRCDPISGHVSLYWYRQALGQGPEFLTYFNYEAQQDKSGLPNDRFSAERPEGSISTLTIQRTEQRDSAMYRCASSLDARSIYEQYFGPGTRLTVT.

The V and J genes are TRBV6-5 and TRBJ2-3, with unresolved D. This CDR3 spans 13 amino acids. Looked up from germline, CDR1 is MNHEY and CDR2 is SVGAGI. Trimming took off 7 bases at V and 7 bases at J, with 15 bases between the two ends. The CDR3: CASTQTAANTQYF. DNA of the CDR3: TGTGCCAGCACCCAGACGGCGGCAAATACGCAGTATTTT.

The chain links TRBV5-5 to TRBJ1-1; a possible D gene is TRBD1 (5 bases). Per the germline V gene, CDR1 is SGHKS and CDR2 is YYEKEE (reference sequence). The CDR3 length is 12 residues. Trimming took 2 bases from V and 8 from J, leaving 10 bases between them. The DNA of the CDR3 is TGTGCCAGCAGCTTCGGAGGGGACGAAGCTTTCTTT. Translated: CASSFGGDEAFF.

The V gene is TRBV6-5, the J gene TRBJ1-3; no clear D. The CDR3 is 14 amino acids. Trimming left V 8 bases short and J 4 bases short, with 15 bases between. In germline, CDR1 is MNHEY, CDR2 SVGAGI. CDR3 nucleotides: TGTGCCAGCGCCCGACTTGGATCGGGAAACACCATATATTTT. Its translation: CASARLGSGNTIYF.

The chain uses TRBV7-3 and TRBJ1-2; maybe TRBD1 (5 bases). Trimming removed 5 bases at V and 6 bases at J, with 13 bases between. From germline, CDR1 is SGHTA and CDR2 FQGTGA. The CDR3 is made up of 13 amino acids. The CDR3 loop is CASSKIGGNGYTF. DNA of the CDR3: TGTGCCAGCAGCAAAATCGGGGGGAATGGCTACACCTTC.

V and J are TRBV11-3 and TRBJ2-5, with 7 bases that match TRBD2. The CDR3 is 13 amino acids. Germline CDR1 SGHNT, CDR2 YENEEA. Unmatched junction bases numbered 2, after V lost 5 bases and J lost 2 bases. CDR3 region: CASSLSGQETQYF. CDR3 DNA sequence: TGTGCCAGCAGCCTTAGCGGGCAAGAGACCCAGTACTTC.

This chain joins TRBV3-1 (or the pseudogene TRBV3-2) and TRBJ1-5, with unresolved D. Germline V gene lookup returns CDR1 LGHDT and CDR2 YNNKEL (reference sequence). The CDR3 covers 14 residues. V was pared by 3 bases and J by 4 bases, with 10 bases between. CDR3 protein: CASSHGGRNQPQHF. CDR3 bases: TGTGCCAGCAGCCACGGCGGTAGGAATCAGCCCCAGCATTTT.

The V call is TRBV29-1, the J call TRBJ2-2; D might be TRBD2 (6 bases). The CDR3 is 14 amino acids. Trimming removed 2 bases from V and 0 bases from J, with 7 bases in between. Per germline, CDR1 SQVTM and CDR2 ANQGSEA. CDR3 protein: CSVERGSNTGELFF. As DNA, the CDR3 is TGCAGCGTTGAACGGGGGTCGAACACCGGGGAGCTGTTTTTT.

The rearrangement links TRBV7-3 to TRBJ1-4, with 7 bases that match TRBD1. This CDR3 is 13 amino acids long. V dropped 3 bases and J dropped 9; count of bases not matched to a gene: 4. Germline CDR1 is SGHTA and CDR2 is FQGTGA. CDR3: CASSLQGGQKLFF. The CDR3 DNA follows: TGTGCCAGCAGCTTGCAAGGGGGCCAAAAACTGTTTTTT.

The chain uses TRBV27 and TRBJ2-3; D may be TRBD2 (6 bases). The V and J ends lost 5 bases and 4 bases respectively, with 10 bases between them. CDR1 and CDR2 from the germline V gene are MNHEY and SMNVEV (reference sequence). The CDR3 contains 13 residues. The CDR3 reads CASSPLAADTQYF. In nucleotides, the CDR3 is TGTGCCAGCAGTCCACTAGCAGCAGATACGCAGTATTTT.

The chain employs TRBV20-1 and TRBJ2-1, with TRBD2 as a possible D gene (6 bases). V lost 3 bases to trimming and J lost 7 bases, with 16 bases between them. Looked up from germline, CDR1 is DFQATT and CDR2 is SNEGSKA (reference sequence). This CDR3 contains 14 residues. The CDR3 reads CSASAGTLQNEQFF. The CDR3 DNA sequence: TGCAGTGCTAGTGCGGGGACTCTACAGAATGAGCAGTTCTTC.

The CDR3 spells CASSPSGGGGLSTEAFF. CDR3 DNA: TGCGCCAGCAGCCCCTCCGGGGGAGGGGGTCTTTCCACTGAAGCTTTCTTT. The J gene is TRBJ1-1, the V gene TRBV5-1; the D gene is possibly TRBD1 (6 bases). The CDR3 extends over 17 amino acids. The ends were cut back, 4 bases at V and 4 bases at J, with 23 bases in the middle. CDR1 is SGHRS, CDR2 YFSETQ, per germline.